Below are 21 T cell receptor beta chains sequenced from a single sample in a study of blood T cells in healthy people across ages. Through a sample-barcoded 5' primer and a J-beta primer mix, a second PCR was run for 7 to 11 cycles. Using its own MiXCR run on the 5' RACE reads, TCRdb lists one record per CDR3 protein. The sample shows about 1.8 million distinct CDR3 sequences, 49% of them seen only once. The sequenced material came from blood. Receptor source: a woman aged 40-49 years in good health.

V is TRBV6-1 and J is TRBJ2-5; a possible D gene is TRBD2 (7 bases). Trimming stripped 6 bases from V and 4 bases from J, with 15 bases between. The CDR3 covers 14 residues. Germline V lookup: CDR1 MNHNS, CDR2 SASEGT. CDR3 coding DNA: TGTGCCAGCAGGAGAGGGGGGGATGTAGAGACCCAGTACTTC. Its protein is CASRRGGDVETQYF.

This clonotype has a single count. This rearrangement joins TRBV2 to TRBJ2-4, with D possibly TRBD1 on 6 matching bases. The DNA end is more similar to TRBJ2-7, so the J call may be wrong. The CDR3 contains 14 residues. Germline CDR1 SNHLY, CDR2 FYNNEI. CDR3 coding DNA: TGTGCCAGCAGCTTTGTGGGGGCCGCCTACGAGCAGTACTTC. Translation gives CASSFVGAAYEQYF.

The V and J genes are TRBV5-1 and TRBJ2-3; 11 bases line up with TRBD1. Germline assignment: CDR1 SGHRS and CDR2 YFSETQ. The CDR3 runs 16 residues. V lost 4 bases and J lost 9; bases outside the gene matches: 13. CDR3 DNA sequence: TGCGCCAGCAGCCCCGTCTGGGGACAGGGGGAGGAGACGCAGTATTTT. Its translation is CASSPVWGQGEETQYF. Supplemented by reference TRBV5-1 and TRBJ2-3, the full variable domain reads KAGVTQTPRYLIKTRGQQVTLSCSPISGHRSVSWYQQTPGQGLQFLFEYFSETQRNKGNFPGRFSGRQFSNSRSEMNVSTLELGDSALYLCASSPVWGQGEETQYFGPGTRLTVL.

This clonotype was detected a few times. The chain recombines TRBV7-2 with TRBJ2-3; the match to TRBD2 covers 7 bases. Germline V lookup: CDR1 SGHTA, CDR2 FQGNSA. The ends lost 6 bases at V and 7 bases at J; junction bases unmatched: 4. The CDR3 extends over 12 amino acids. CDR3 sequence (DNA): TGTGCCAGCAGACAACTAGCGTATACGCAGTATTTT. Translated: CASRQLAYTQYF.

The CDR3 sequence is CASSSGTSVVTDTQYF. The CDR3, as DNA: TGCGCCAGCAGCTCCGGGACTTCCGTGGTCACAGATACGCAGTATTTT. J is TRBJ2-3 and V is TRBV5-1; weak D call: TRBD2 (6 bases). The germline V and J ends were trimmed by 3 bases and 2 bases, with 16 bases remaining between them. This CDR3 region has 16 residues. Germline V CDR1 and CDR2: SGHRS, YFSETQ.

There are a few counts of this clonotype. Sequence at one end of the junction differs from germline and may be a read error. The CDR3 DNA reads as TGTGCTAGTCGTTTGGGCCAGGGTCAAGAGACCCAGTACTTC. Residues: CASRLGQGQETQYF. V is TRBV12-5 and J is TRBJ2-5; TRBD1 might be the D (5 bases). Per germline, CDR1 LGHNT and CDR2 FRNRAP. The length of the CDR3 is 14 residues.

The chain joins TRBV20-1 to TRBJ1-1; TRBD1 agrees at 7 bases. The germline V gene has CDR1 DFQATT and CDR2 SNEGSKA (reference sequence). The CDR3 contains 10 residues. V shed 4 bases and J 8 bases; nucleotides not matched to a gene: 1. CDR3 DNA sequence: TGCAGTGCTATACAGGGGGAAGCTTTCTTT. Translated: CSAIQGEAFF.

The chain combines TRBV20-1 with TRBJ2-4; 9 nucleotides align to TRBD2. The J call could be wrong; TRBJ2-5 is a better fit for the DNA end. CDR3 length equals 15 residues. Germline loops: CDR1 DFQATT, CDR2 SNEGSKA (reference sequence). The CDR3 spells CSARDAVAGAETQYF. The CDR3 nucleotides read TGCAGTGCTAGAGATGCGGTAGCGGGGGCAGAGACCCAGTACTTC.

The V gene is TRBV7-8, the J gene TRBJ2-7, with D unclear. This CDR3 spans 17 amino acids. Germline V gene data show CDR1 as SGHVS and CDR2 as FQNEAQ. The V end was cut by 3 bases, the J end by 0 bases, with 18 bases between. The CDR3 sequence is CASSFTLPELNSYEQYF. The DNA for the CDR3 is TGTGCCAGCAGCTTTACTCTACCGGAACTCAACTCCTACGAGCAGTACTTC.

This clonotype was counted only a few times. The chain carries TRBV25-1 and TRBJ1-2; 8 positions agree with TRBD1. Germline V lookup: CDR1 MGHDK, CDR2 SYGVNS. J gave up 1 base and V 4 bases, and 8 bases lay outside the gene matches. CDR3 size: 16 residues. The CDR3 DNA reads as TGTGCCAGCAGTGGGCCCTGGGACAGGATTAACTATGGCTACACCTTC. This gives the protein CASSGPWDRINYGYTF.

In this sample, this clonotype turned up a few times. This chain joins TRBV29-1 and TRBJ1-2; no definite D call. In germline, CDR1 is SQVTM, CDR2 ANQGSEA. CDR3 length: 11 amino acids. Between the trimmed V and J ends, which lost 0 bases and 8 bases, there was a span of 7 bases. The CDR3: CSVEEGKGYTF. CDR3 bases: TGCAGCGTTGAAGAAGGAAAGGGCTACACCTTC.

The chain employs TRBV21-1 and TRBJ2-7; TRBD1, the D gene given by the table, was not confirmed from the DNA. TRBV21-1 is a pseudogene locus. The CDR3 runs to 17 residues. CDR3 protein: CASSPRGRTGVSYEQYF. CDR3 in DNA: TGTGCCAGCAGCCCCAGGGGGAGGACAGGGGTCTCCTACGAGCAGTACTTC.

This chain uses TRBV6-2 or TRBV6-3 with TRBJ2-1; either TRBD1 or TRBD2 may supply D (5 bases each). The germline V gene encodes CDR1 MNHEY and CDR2 SVGEGT. This CDR3 contains 15 residues. V lost 6 bases to trimming and J lost 5 bases, with 17 bases between them. The CDR3: CASSPGAVPHNEQFF. The DNA of the CDR3 is TGTGCCAGCAGCCCCGGGGCCGTGCCCCACAATGAGCAGTTCTTC.

This sequence joins TRBV19 and TRBJ1-2; the match to TRBD1 covers 8 bases. CDR1 is LNHDA and CDR2 is SQIVND in the germline V gene (reference sequence). V shed 5 bases, J shed 3 bases, and the junction held 8 bases outside the gene matches. This CDR3 comprises 15 residues. The CDR3 protein is CASSPDRAGHYGYTF. In nucleotides, the CDR3 is TGTGCCAGTAGTCCGGACAGGGCCGGGCACTATGGCTACACCTTC. Drawing the rest from reference TRBV19 and TRBJ1-2, the complete variable domain is DGGITQSPKYLFRKEGQNVTLSCEQNLNHDAMYWYRQDPGQGLRLIYYSQIVNDFQKGDIAEGYSVSREKKESFPLTVTSAQKNPTAFYLCASSPDRAGHYGYTFGSGTRLTVV.

The rearrangement joins TRBV12-3 or TRBV12-4 to TRBJ2-7; D is ambiguous. The V and J ends lost 3 bases and 5 bases respectively, with 11 bases between them. The CDR3 sequence is 13 residues long. The CDR3 region is CASSFNPGNEQYF. CDR3 sequence (DNA): TGTGCCAGCAGTTTCAACCCTGGTAACGAGCAGTACTTC.

The rearrangement uses TRBV6-5 and TRBJ2-1; TRBD2 matches 16 bases. This CDR3 has 19 amino acids. Germline values: CDR1 MNHEY, CDR2 SVGAGI. V was clipped by 4 bases and J by 6 bases; unmatched bases: 12. In DNA form, the CDR3 reads TGTGCCAGCAGTTTCTCCGGGACTAGCGGGGGGGCCGCCCTCAATGAGCAGTTCTTC. It codes for CASSFSGTSGGAALNEQFF.

The chain joins TRBV14 to TRBJ2-7; 8 bases agree with TRBD1. This CDR3 comprises 16 residues. In germline, CDR1 is SGHDN, CDR2 FVKESK. Trimming at V came to 1 base and at J to 0 bases, leaving 5 bases not matched to a gene. CDR3 DNA sequence: TGTGCCAGCAGCCAAGCTGGGACAGGATTCTCCTACGAGCAGTACTTC. Amino acids: CASSQAGTGFSYEQYF.

V usage is TRBV6-2 or TRBV6-3 and J usage is TRBJ2-7; D call uncertain. Trimming left V 6 bases short and J 6 bases short, with 12 bases between. The CDR3 spans 12 residues. CDR1 is MNHEY, CDR2 SVGEGT, per germline. The chain's CDR3 is CASSLPRIEQYF. CDR3 bases: TGTGCCAGCAGCCTTCCGAGGATCGAGCAGTACTTC.

The rearrangement uses TRBV29-1 and TRBJ2-7; 9 nucleotides align to TRBD2. Germline CDR1 is SQVTM and CDR2 is ANQGSEA. This CDR3 has 16 amino acids. Trimming cost V 3 bases and J 7 bases; bases outside gene matches: 16. The CDR3: CSVERLAGPRNNEQYF. The CDR3 DNA follows: TGCAGCGTTGAGAGGCTAGCGGGGCCAAGAAACAATGAGCAGTACTTC.

This clonotype was found a few times. The chain couples TRBV7-2 to TRBJ2-3, with 8 bases lining up with TRBD2. Germline values: CDR1 SGHTA, CDR2 FQGNSA. The CDR3 length is 17 residues. J gave up 2 bases and V 5 bases, and 12 bases lay outside the gene matches. The CDR3 is CASSPSLWRGVTDTQYF. The CDR3, as DNA: TGTGCCAGCAGCCCCTCCCTTTGGCGGGGGGTCACAGATACGCAGTATTTT.

The chain joins TRBV28 to TRBJ1-1; 10 bases are a match to TRBD1. CDR1 MDHEN and CDR2 SYDVKM come from the germline V gene. The junction had 12 bases not matched to a gene; V was cut back by 4 bases and J by 1 base. The CDR3 runs to 18 residues. CDR3 in DNA: TGTGCCAGCAGTTACGCCTGGACAGGGGGGGGTCGGAACACTGAAGCTTTCTTT. Protein sequence: CASSYAWTGGGRNTEAFF.